One and the same sample provided the 30 T cell receptor beta chains below, sequenced in a study of blood T cell repertoires in COVID-19. This table comes from immunoSEQ multiplex PCR, and its TCRdb copy is limited to in-frame clones, with some not included. Found here are 40,000 to 55,000 clones, nearly 85% of them singletons; the top ten hold over 15%. Sequences were obtained from peripheral blood. The source of these receptors is a man aged 35 to 55 with acute or convalescent COVID-19.

The chain employs TRBV18 and TRBJ1-1, with D possibly TRBD1 on 6 matching bases. The CDR3 is 14 residues long. CDR1 KGHSH and CDR2 LQKENI come from the germline V gene. The germline V and J ends were trimmed by 2 bases and 4 bases, with 11 bases remaining between them. The CDR3 here is CASSPNRVSTEAFF. In DNA, the CDR3 is TGTGCCAGCTCACCAAACAGGGTCAGCACTGAAGCTTTCTTT.

This chain's CDR3 is CASSGGQGSSTDTQYF. Here the CDR3 DNA reads TGTGCCAGCAGTGGGGGACAGGGTTCTAGCACAGATACGCAGTATTTT. The chain is built from TRBV2 and TRBJ2-3, with TRBD1 matching over 9 bases. Trimming at V came to 4 bases and at J to 0 bases, leaving 5 bases not matched to a gene. The CDR3 has 16 amino acids. The V gene's germline CDR1 is SNHLY and CDR2 FYNNEI.

The chain couples TRBV10-2 to TRBJ1-5; tentatively, D is TRBD1 (6 bases). Trimming took off 0 bases at V and 4 bases at J, with 13 bases between the two ends. The CDR3 runs to 16 residues. Germline CDR1 reads WSHSY; CDR2 reads SAAADI. DNA for the CDR3: TGCGCCAGCAGTGAGTCGAATAGGGGGACAAATCAGCCCCAGCATTTT. Translated: CASSESNRGTNQPQHF.

The gene calls are TRBV11-3 and TRBJ2-1; 8 bases map to TRBD1. V shed 2 bases and J 5 bases; nucleotides not matched to a gene: 5. Germline CDR1 and CDR2: SGHNT and YENEEA. This CDR3 contains 15 residues. The CDR3: CASSLTGTGHNEQFF. CDR3 nucleotide sequence: TGTGCCAGCAGCTTAACCGGGACAGGCCACAATGAGCAGTTCTTC.

The genes are TRBV30 and TRBJ2-4, with D possibly matching TRBD2 (6 bases). Germline values: CDR1 GTSNPN, CDR2 SVGIG (reference sequence). There are 13 residues in the CDR3. Between the trimmed V and J ends, which lost 1 base and 9 bases, there was a span of 13 bases. The CDR3: CAWSALATGIQYF. Here the CDR3 DNA reads TGTGCCTGGAGTGCCCTAGCGACCGGCATTCAGTACTTC.

The chain combines TRBV9 with TRBJ2-3; D ambiguous. The V and J ends lost 0 bases and 2 bases respectively, with 4 bases between them. The germline CDR1 and CDR2 sequences are SGDLS and YYNGEE. CDR3 length: 13 residues. CDR3 nucleotides: TGTGCCAGCAGCGTAGTAAACACAGATACGCAGTATTTT. It is translated as CASSVVNTDTQYF.

Only a few counts were recorded for this clone. The chain joins TRBV2 to TRBJ2-7; possible D gene TRBD2, 6 bases. Germline assignment: CDR1 SNHLY and CDR2 FYNNEI. The V end lost 2 bases, the J end lost 6 bases, and 11 bases lay between the germline ends. The CDR3 extends over 13 amino acids. CDR3 in amino acids: CASSESVRGEQYV. The CDR3 nucleotides are TGTGCCAGCAGTGAATCTGTGCGGGGCGAGCAGTACGTC.

The gene calls are TRBV9 and TRBJ1-2; D not resolved. V was shortened by 3 bases and J by 7 bases, with 7 bases between the two germline ends. This CDR3 has 11 residues. CDR1 and CDR2 from the germline V gene are SGDLS and YYNGEE. CDR3 sequence reads: CASSDSFGYTF. DNA for the CDR3: TGTGCCAGCAGCGATAGCTTTGGCTACACCTTC.

The V call is TRBV21-1, the J call TRBJ2-4; the table names TRBD2, a call not compared with the DNA. TRBV21-1 is termed a pseudogene. CDR3 size: 18 residues. CDR3: CASSESASRPLAKNIQYF. DNA of the CDR3: TGTGCCAGCAGCGAAAGCGCCAGCAGACCACTAGCCAAAAACATTCAGTACTTC.

The genes are TRBV11-2 and TRBJ1-5; 9 bases agree with TRBD1. The germline gives CDR1 SGHAT, CDR2 FQNNGV. Trimming at V came to 1 base and at J to 6 bases, leaving 7 bases not matched to a gene. The CDR3 covers 16 residues. The CDR3 sequence: CASSLGSTGGGQPQHF. In DNA form, the CDR3 reads TGTGCCAGCAGCTTAGGTTCCACAGGGGGCGGTCAGCCCCAGCATTTT.

The genes are TRBV2 and TRBJ1-1; D call uncertain. Trimming shortened V by 10 bases and J by 4 bases, and 13 bases separated the two germline ends. The CDR3 runs 12 residues. Germline-derived CDR1 and CDR2 are SNHLY and FYNNEI. The CDR3, as DNA: TGTGCCAACAAGCGGGAAGGCACTGAAGCTTTCTTT. Translating it yields CANKREGTEAFF.

This sequence joins TRBV6-5 and TRBJ1-1, with D tentatively TRBD1 (6 bases). V was trimmed by 6 bases and J by 4 bases, leaving 18 bases between them. The CDR3 is 15 residues long. Germline values: CDR1 MNHEY, CDR2 SVGAGI. Here the CDR3 reads CASSPRTGPFTEAFF. In DNA, the CDR3 is TGTGCCAGCAGCCCCCGTACAGGGCCCTTCACTGAAGCTTTCTTT.

This clone was counted only a few times. The rearrangement joins TRBV20-1 to TRBJ2-4; D might be TRBD2 (5 bases). This CDR3 comprises 14 residues. Germline V lookup: CDR1 DFQATT, CDR2 SNEGSKA (reference sequence). V dropped 3 bases and J dropped 2 bases, with 11 bases sitting between them. The CDR3 DNA follows: TGCAGTGCTAGTCGATCTAGCCCCAAAAACATTCAGTACTTC. Amino acids: CSASRSSPKNIQYF.

This chain connects TRBV19 to TRBJ2-5, with 12 bases identical to TRBD2. In germline, CDR1 is LNHDA, CDR2 SQIVND (reference sequence). The CDR3 is made up of 15 amino acids. The V segment lost 4 bases and the J segment 2 bases; nucleotides outside the gene matches: 2. The CDR3 nucleotides read TGTGCCAGTAGTAGACTAGCGGGAGCTCAAGAGACCCAGTACTTC. This encodes CASSRLAGAQETQYF.

Only one count was recorded for this clone. The rearrangement links TRBV2 to TRBJ1-6; 7 nucleotides agree with TRBD1. V shed 4 bases, J shed 7 bases, and the junction held 4 bases outside the gene matches. This CDR3 contains 14 residues. From germline, CDR1 is SNHLY and CDR2 FYNNEI. CDR3 coding DNA: TGTGCCAGCAGTGGACAGGGAGTCAATTCACCCCTCCACTTT. Translation gives CASSGQGVNSPLHF.

The chain has TRBV5-6 and TRBJ2-1; the D is unclear. V lost 0 bases and J lost 10, with 8 bases in between. CDR1 and CDR2 from the germline V gene are SGHDT and YYEEEE. The CDR3 spans 12 residues. CDR3 amino acids: CASSLEPYEQFF. DNA for the CDR3: TGTGCCAGCAGCTTGGAGCCGTACGAGCAGTTCTTC.

This sequence joins TRBV21-1 and TRBJ1-6. TRBV21-1 is a recognized pseudogene. The CDR3 has 18 residues. This CDR3 is CASSKSGGGWSYNSPLHF. The CDR3 region has the DNA TGTGCCAGCAGCAAAAGTGGCGGAGGGTGGTCCTATAATTCACCCCTCCACTTT.

The CDR3 loop is CASSLDGNYGYTF. Written as DNA, the CDR3 is TGCGCCAGCAGCTTGGACGGGAACTATGGCTACACCTTC. This sequence joins TRBV5-1 and TRBJ1-2, with no clear D. V lost 0 bases to trimming and J lost 2 bases, with 5 bases between them. Germline CDR1 and CDR2: SGHRS and YFSETQ. CDR3 size: 13 residues. Full variable domain (rest looked up from reference TRBV5-1 and TRBJ1-2): KAGVTQTPRYLIKTRGQQVTLSCSPISGHRSVSWYQQTPGQGLQFLFEYFSETQRNKGNFPGRFSGRQFSNSRSEMNVSTLELGDSALYLCASSLDGNYGYTFGSGTRLTVV.

The chain recombines TRBV5-1 with TRBJ2-7; maybe TRBD2 (5 bases). Looked up from germline, CDR1 is SGHRS and CDR2 is YFSETQ. The V end lost 0 bases, the J end lost 4 bases, and 14 bases lay between the germline ends. The CDR3 loop spans 15 amino acids. CDR3 sequence (DNA): TGCGCCAGCAGCTTGGCAGGTGGGAGTGAGTACGAGCAGTACGTC. Amino acid sequence: CASSLAGGSEYEQYV.

The chain uses TRBV12-2 and TRBJ2-1; the table names TRBD2, a call not compared with the DNA. TRBV12-2 is termed a pseudogene. The CDR3 spans 14 residues. The DNA of the CDR3 is TGTGCAAGTCGCTCCCCTTGCGGGATCAATGAGCAGTTCTTC. Translated: CASRSPCGINEQFF.

This chain connects TRBV7-4 to TRBJ2-7; 10 positions agree with TRBD2. V lost 4 bases and J lost 7; bases outside the gene matches: 4. The germline gives CDR1 SGHVT, CDR2 SQSDAQ. CDR3 length: 13 amino acids. CDR3: CASSSSLAGEQYV. CDR3 DNA sequence: TGTGCCAGCAGCTCTTCACTAGCGGGGGAGCAGTACGTC.

This clone occurred once. V gene TRBV11-2 combines with J gene TRBJ2-3; 11 bases map to TRBD2. The junction had 10 bases not matched to a gene; V was cut back by 6 bases and J by 2 bases. The CDR3 covers 17 residues. CDR1 and CDR2 from the germline V gene are SGHAT and FQNNGV. As DNA, the CDR3 is TGTGCCAGCAGACTAGGGGGACTAGCGGCTTCCACAGATACGCAGTATTTT. Translated, it gives CASRLGGLAASTDTQYF.

The chain joins TRBV7-9 to TRBJ1-2; D is undetermined. The CDR3 has 14 amino acids. The germline CDR1 and CDR2 sequences are SEHNR and FQNEAQ (reference sequence). The germline V and J ends were trimmed by 4 bases and 7 bases, with 16 bases remaining between them. The CDR3 protein is CASSSVAGVGGYTF. The CDR3 bases are TGTGCCAGCAGCTCCGTGGCCGGGGTGGGTGGCTACACCTTC.

A single count supports this clone. The V and J genes are TRBV6-4 and TRBJ1-6, with no clear D. Germline CDR1 and CDR2: MRHNA and SNTAGT. The CDR3 consists of 14 residues. V was cut by 4 bases and J by 6 bases, with 10 bases left in between. CDR3: CASSVAAVNSPLHF. CDR3 DNA sequence: TGTGCCAGCAGTGTGGCTGCAGTTAATTCACCCCTCCACTTT.

This clone was detected a few times. The genes are TRBV14 and TRBJ1-2; weak D call: TRBD1 (5 bases). The germline gives CDR1 SGHDN, CDR2 FVKESK. Trimming shortened V by 1 base and J by 0 bases, and 12 bases separated the two germline ends. The CDR3 is 16 residues long. The CDR3 DNA sequence: TGTGCCAGCAGCCAAGCTTTCGACAGTACTAACTATGGCTACACCTTC. Translating gives CASSQAFDSTNYGYTF.

The CDR3 DNA reads TGTGCCAGTAGCCCTCGGACAGGGGATGCTAACTATGGCTACACCTTC. Encoded protein: CASSPRTGDANYGYTF. The chain couples TRBV19 to TRBJ1-2; 9 bases align to TRBD1. Per the germline V gene, CDR1 is LNHDA and CDR2 is SQIVND (reference sequence). V dropped 6 bases and J dropped 0; count of bases not matched to a gene: 8. The CDR3 spans 16 residues.

There are a few counts of this clone. The chain employs TRBV19 and TRBJ1-6; perhaps TRBD1 as D (6 bases). Germline V gives CDR1 LNHDA, CDR2 SQIVND (reference sequence). The CDR3 contains 15 residues. V lost 10 bases and J 6 bases, leaving 19 bases between the germline ends. In nucleotides, the CDR3 is TGTGCCACCAATTTGGGGGGGACACCTAATTCACCCCTCCACTTT. Amino acid sequence: CATNLGGTPNSPLHF.

The V and J genes are TRBV29-1 and TRBJ1-2, with D tentatively TRBD1 (6 bases). Germline CDR1 and CDR2: SQVTM and ANQGSEA. V was cut by 4 bases and J by 8 bases, with 26 bases left in between. The CDR3 spans 16 residues. As DNA, the CDR3 is TGCAGCGTTGGAGGTGTGGGAGGGGGAGATCAGGCGGGCTACACCTTC. This translates into CSVGGVGGGDQAGYTF. The variable domain in full, completed from reference TRBV29-1 and TRBJ1-2, reads SAVISQKPSRDICQRGTSLTIQCQVDSQVTMMFWYRQQPGQSLTLIATANQGSEATYESGFVIDKFPISRPNLTFSTLTVSNMSPEDSSIYLCSVGGVGGGDQAGYTFGSGTRLTVV.

V and J are TRBV2 and TRBJ2-2; D unclear. V was clipped by 5 bases and J by 1 base, with 2 bases between them. The CDR3 totals 12 residues. Germline assignment: CDR1 SNHLY and CDR2 FYNNEI. CDR3: CASSLNTGELFF. Written as DNA, the CDR3 is TGTGCCAGCAGTCTGAACACCGGGGAGCTGTTTTTT. The whole variable domain, remainder taken from reference TRBV2 and TRBJ2-2, is EPEVTQTPSHQVTQMGQEVILRCVPISNHLYFYWYRQILGQKVEFLVSFYNNEISEKSEIFDDQFSVERPDGSNFTLKIRSTKLEDSAMYFCASSLNTGELFFGEGSRLTVL.

The chain joins TRBV4-1 to TRBJ2-7; D possibly corresponds to TRBD2 (6 bases). Germline-derived CDR1 and CDR2 are MGHRA and YSYEKL. The length of the CDR3 is 17 residues. Trimming removed 0 bases from V and 0 bases from J, with 15 bases in between. The CDR3 DNA reads TGCGCCAGCAGCCAAGATCGGGGGAGGAGCAACTCCTACGAGCAGTACTTC. It yields the protein CASSQDRGRSNSYEQYF.